The 26 T cell receptor beta chains listed next were all sequenced from one sample in a study of radiation and T cells in renal cell carcinoma. Stated time point: blood 4 weeks post-SBRT, at nephrectomy. The treatment denotes: 15 Gy SBRT to primary tumor, nephrectomy 4 weeks later. Profiling relied on immunoSEQ multiplex PCR, and the TCRdb table lists in-frame clones only, not all of them. The sample gives some 150,000 clones, around nine tenths of which show up once; less than 20% is in the top ten. The sample here was blood, taken from a patient whose treatment included radiotherapy and nephrectomy. Receptors originate from a woman in her fifties or sixties with renal cell carcinoma.

The chain combines TRBV27 with TRBJ1-5; no definite D call. Germline loops: CDR1 MNHEY, CDR2 SMNVEV (reference sequence). This CDR3 contains 13 residues. V was cut by 2 bases and J by 7 bases, with 9 bases left in between. CDR3 DNA sequence: TGTGCCAGCAGTTTAGAGGTCCGGCAGCCCCAGCATTTT. Protein: CASSLEVRQPQHF.

The chain has TRBV4-1 and TRBJ2-7; 9 nucleotides agree with TRBD1. The CDR3 is 14 residues long. The junction had 7 bases not matched to a gene; V was cut back by 4 bases and J by 6 bases. Germline CDR1 is MGHRA and CDR2 is YSYEKL. The CDR3 DNA reads as TGCGCCAGCAGCCGAGGGGGACAGGGTGGCGAGCAGTACTTC. Amino acid sequence: CASSRGGQGGEQYF.

V and J are TRBV29-1 and TRBJ2-7, with 13 positions matching TRBD2. J lost 0 bases, V lost 5 bases, and 7 bases had no gene match. From germline, CDR1 is SQVTM and CDR2 ANQGSEA. The CDR3 length is 16 residues. The DNA for the CDR3 is TGCAGCGTTCGGACTAGCGGGGGCCCGAGCTCCTACGAGCAGTACTTC. Its protein product is CSVRTSGGPSSYEQYF.

The chain carries TRBV18 and TRBJ1-5, with D uncertain. The CDR3 is made up of 13 amino acids. Deletions cut 2 bases from V and 4 bases from J, with 6 bases between. The germline CDR1 and CDR2 sequences are KGHSH and LQKENI. The CDR3 spells CASSPSGNQPQHF. The CDR3 bases are TGTGCCAGCTCACCATCGGGGAATCAGCCCCAGCATTTT.

The table lists this clone with a few counts. The rearrangement uses TRBV28 and TRBJ2-2; no definite D call. This CDR3 contains 15 residues. CDR1 is MDHEN and CDR2 is SYDVKM in the germline V gene. Trimming removed 5 bases at V and 1 base at J, with 11 bases between. The CDR3 here is CASSDERQNTGELFF. CDR3 coding DNA: TGTGCCAGCAGTGACGAGCGACAGAACACCGGGGAGCTGTTTTTT.

This chain links TRBV18 with TRBJ1-1, with a tentative D call TRBD1 (5 bases). CDR1 and CDR2 from the germline V gene are KGHSH and LQKENI. This CDR3 has 14 residues. V dropped 6 bases and J dropped 4 bases, with 15 bases sitting between them. CDR3 sequence reads: CASSAQGSATEAFF. CDR3 nucleotides: TGTGCCAGCTCCGCCCAGGGAAGTGCCACTGAAGCTTTCTTT.

This clone has just one count. The V gene is TRBV5-5, the J gene TRBJ1-1; D gene uncertain. The CDR3 has 14 residues. In germline, CDR1 is SGHKS, CDR2 YYEKEE (reference sequence). V lost 0 bases and J lost 0, with 6 bases in between. DNA of the CDR3: TGTGCCAGCAGCTTGGCTCCGGTGAACACTGAAGCTTTCTTT. Translated, it gives CASSLAPVNTEAFF.

The V gene is TRBV9, the J gene TRBJ2-7; 7 bases map to TRBD1. Germline-derived CDR1 and CDR2 are SGDLS and YYNGEE. The CDR3 has 16 amino acids. Trimming took 0 bases from V and 1 from J; bases not matched to a gene: 7. DNA of the CDR3: TGTGCCAGCAGCGTAGCTCAGGACAGGCCTTCCTACGAGCAGTACTTC. Its protein is CASSVAQDRPSYEQYF.

The chain recombines TRBV7-9 with TRBJ1-4; 7 nucleotides agree with TRBD1. Germline CDR1 is SEHNR and CDR2 is FQNEAQ (reference sequence). With V trimmed by 5 bases and J by 5 bases, 11 bases remained unmatched. This CDR3 comprises 16 residues. In nucleotides, the CDR3 is TGTGCCAGCAGCCCACGGGCACAGGGGTTGAATGAAAAACTGTTTTTT. Amino acid sequence: CASSPRAQGLNEKLFF.

The rearrangement links TRBV5-1 to TRBJ2-7; D not certain. The germline CDR1 and CDR2 sequences are SGHRS and YFSETQ. V lost 1 base, J lost 3 bases, and 8 bases lay in between. The CDR3 totals 13 residues. The CDR3 region has the DNA TGCGCCAGCAGCTTGAAATCTCGCTACGAGCAGTACTTC. It translates to CASSLKSRYEQYF.

This chain uses TRBV18 with TRBJ2-7; D unclear. Trimming took 0 bases from V and 1 from J, leaving 1 base between them. CDR3 size: 12 residues. Germline V lookup: CDR1 KGHSH, CDR2 LQKENI. The chain's CDR3 is CASSPPSYEQYF. CDR3 nucleotide sequence: TGTGCCAGCTCACCACCGTCCTACGAGCAGTACTTC. Variable domain in full (rest from reference TRBV18 and TRBJ2-7): NAGVMQNPRHLVRRRGQEARLRCSPMKGHSHVYWYRQLPEEGLKFMVYLQKENIIDESGMPKERFSAEFPKEGPSILRIQQVVRGDSAAYFCASSPPSYEQYFGPGTRLTVT.

The chain links TRBV5-4 to TRBJ1-5; 11 bases line up with TRBD1. With 4 bases clipped from V and 6 bases from J, the junction kept 6 bases outside the gene matches. This CDR3 comprises 15 residues. Germline V CDR1 and CDR2: SGHNT, YYREEE (reference sequence). The CDR3 DNA follows: TGTGCCAGCAGCGTCGGACAGGGGGCTAGTCAGCCCCAGCATTTT. It translates to CASSVGQGASQPQHF.

The V and J genes are TRBV28 and TRBJ2-7; no clear D. The germline CDR1 and CDR2 sequences are MDHEN and SYDVKM. The CDR3 consists of 13 residues. Deletions cut 5 bases from V and 3 bases from J, with 11 bases between. The DNA for the CDR3 is TGTGCCAGCAGTCATCTCACGGGCTACGAGCAGTACTTC. This sequence encodes CASSHLTGYEQYF.

This clone was found once. The rearrangement joins TRBV18 to TRBJ2-6; D not resolved. V was cut by 0 bases and J by 4 bases, with 16 bases left in between. The length of the CDR3 is 18 residues. The V gene's germline CDR1 is KGHSH and CDR2 LQKENI. Here the CDR3 DNA reads TGTGCCAGCTCACCACCTCCCCCCAGGTGGACCGGGGCCAACGTCCTGACTTTC. Translating it yields CASSPPPPRWTGANVLTF.

V usage is TRBV5-1 and J usage is TRBJ2-3; 7 nucleotides align to TRBD1. This CDR3 has 13 amino acids. The germline gives CDR1 SGHRS, CDR2 YFSETQ. Trimming took 4 bases from V and 10 from J; bases not matched to a gene: 9. This chain's CDR3 is CASSPHQGESQYF. CDR3 in DNA: TGCGCCAGCAGCCCTCACCAGGGGGAATCGCAGTATTTT.

V gene TRBV7-2 combines with J gene TRBJ2-5; the D gene is possibly TRBD1 (5 bases). V was shortened by 4 bases and J by 5 bases, with 20 bases between the two germline ends. Germline values: CDR1 SGHTA, CDR2 FQGNSA. The CDR3 sequence is 16 residues long. In DNA form, the CDR3 reads TGTGCCAGCAGCTCGAAGGACACCCTTTTTGGGGAGACCCAGTACTTC. It is translated as CASSSKDTLFGETQYF.

This chain connects TRBV5-3 to TRBJ2-5; D unresolved. TRBV5-3 is noted as an ORF with a role that remains uncertain. Between the trimmed V and J ends, which lost 4 bases and 7 bases, there was a span of 11 bases. CDR3 length: 12 residues. The CDR3 is CARSGLSATQYF. CDR3 in DNA: TGTGCCAGAAGCGGGTTGTCTGCGACCCAGTACTTC.

This chain connects TRBV18 to TRBJ1-1, with D perhaps TRBD1 (6 bases). The CDR3 has 15 residues. Germline V gene lookup returns CDR1 KGHSH and CDR2 LQKENI. V dropped 2 bases and J dropped 7 bases, with 17 bases sitting between them. The chain's CDR3 is CASSPDGGQWGEAFF. The CDR3 DNA sequence: TGTGCCAGCTCACCAGATGGGGGGCAGTGGGGTGAAGCTTTCTTT.

The genes are TRBV10-2 and TRBJ2-1; 11 bases agree with TRBD2. Germline-derived CDR1 and CDR2 are WSHSY and SAAADI. V shed 7 bases, J shed 4 bases, and the junction held 3 bases outside the gene matches. The CDR3 runs 14 residues. The CDR3 protein is CASTGTSGYNEQFF. CDR3 DNA: TGCGCCAGCACCGGGACTAGCGGATACAATGAGCAGTTCTTC.

The chain uses TRBV6-1 and TRBJ2-1, with D perhaps matching TRBD1 (6 bases). The CDR3 sequence is 13 residues long. Trimming took off 6 bases at V and 12 bases at J, with 18 bases between the two ends. The germline CDR1 and CDR2 sequences are MNHNS and SASEGT. Written as DNA, the CDR3 is TGTGCCAGCAGCCACGACAGGAGCGACTTGCAGTTCTTC. Protein product: CASSHDRSDLQFF.

The chain links TRBV5-6 to TRBJ2-7; 8 positions match TRBD1. This CDR3 region has 14 residues. Germline V lookup: CDR1 SGHDT, CDR2 YYEEEE. The ends lost 2 bases at V and 2 bases at J; junction bases unmatched: 3. CDR3 sequence reads: CASSFGTGTYEQYF. Here the CDR3 DNA reads TGTGCCAGCAGCTTCGGGACAGGAACCTACGAGCAGTACTTC.

The chain links TRBV27 to TRBJ2-7; TRBD2 aligns across 9 bases. Germline V gene data show CDR1 as MNHEY and CDR2 as SMNVEV (reference sequence). After removal of 4 bases from V and 0 bases from J, the junction contained 13 bases not matched to a gene. The CDR3 has 18 amino acids. CDR3 in amino acids: CASSSRTSDYRGSYEQYF. The DNA for the CDR3 is TGTGCCAGCAGTTCTCGGACTAGCGACTACAGGGGCTCCTACGAGCAGTACTTC.

This clone was observed a single time. The chain has TRBV5-1 and TRBJ2-7; 7 bases agree with TRBD2. J lost 0 bases, V lost 6 bases, and 9 bases had no gene match. The CDR3 contains 15 residues. Germline-derived CDR1 and CDR2 are SGHRS and YFSETQ. CDR3 sequence (DNA): TGCGCCAGCAAACCTGGGGGAGGGCACTCCTACGAGCAGTACTTC. Translating gives CASKPGGGHSYEQYF.

The rearrangement links TRBV6-5 to TRBJ1-2, with D hard to call. This CDR3 has 13 amino acids. The germline V gene encodes CDR1 MNHEY and CDR2 SVGAGI. V was shortened by 6 bases and J by 2 bases, with 10 bases between the two germline ends. CDR3 region: CASSKSYNYGYTF. CDR3 DNA sequence: TGTGCCAGCAGCAAATCCTACAACTATGGCTACACCTTC.

The genes are TRBV12-2 and TRBJ2-7; the table's D call TRBD2 went unverified against the DNA. TRBV12-2 is reported as a pseudogene. This CDR3 comprises 12 residues. Here the CDR3 reads CASRDSRMERYF. Written as DNA, the CDR3 is TGTGCAAGTCGCGACTCGCGAATGGAGCGGTACTTC.

This clone has just a few counts. V gene TRBV6-5 combines with J gene TRBJ1-1; D is perhaps TRBD1 (6 bases). This CDR3 region has 15 residues. Germline V gene data show CDR1 as MNHEY and CDR2 as SVGAGI. Trimming took off 2 bases at V and 3 bases at J, with 13 bases between the two ends. This CDR3 reads CASSYDGGADTEAFF. The CDR3 region has the DNA TGTGCCAGCAGTTACGATGGGGGCGCGGACACTGAAGCTTTCTTT.